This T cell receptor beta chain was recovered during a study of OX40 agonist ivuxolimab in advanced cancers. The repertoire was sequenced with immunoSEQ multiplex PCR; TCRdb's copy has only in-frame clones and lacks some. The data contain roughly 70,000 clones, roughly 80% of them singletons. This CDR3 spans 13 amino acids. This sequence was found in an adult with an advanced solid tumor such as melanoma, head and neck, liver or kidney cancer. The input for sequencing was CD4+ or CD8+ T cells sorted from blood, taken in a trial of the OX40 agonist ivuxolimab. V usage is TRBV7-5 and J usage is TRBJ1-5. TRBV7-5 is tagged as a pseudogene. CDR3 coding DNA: TGTGCCAGCAGCTTATATGCGGAGCAGCCCCAGCATTTT. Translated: CASSLYAEQPQHF.